The clone carrying this T cell receptor (beta chain) was detected once. CDR3 length: 13 residues. Germline-derived CDR1 and CDR2 are SQVTM and ANQGSEA. Trimming at V came to 7 bases and at J to 6 bases, leaving 10 bases not matched to a gene. The record originates from a study of blood T cell repertoires in COVID-19. About the study: Italy, Spain and the United States were the sources of the convalescent and acute COVID-19 samples. Nucleic acid was either cDNA or gDNA, and it came from T cells, B-cell-depleted T cells, or PBMCs.

Original analysis: How many nucleated cells were present was estimated from reference gene primer amplification. Only in-frame clones appear in the TCRdb table, and some are missing; sequencing was by immunoSEQ multiplex PCR. V and J calls plus clone size are reproduced from that table; the DNA served to infer D and trimming. The profile shows around 160,000 clones, 85% to 90% of them singletons. The V and J genes are TRBV29-1 and TRBJ1-1; TRBD1 matches at 8 bases. Source material: peripheral blood. This sequence originates from a human donor in a cohort sampled during active COVID-19. This CDR3 reads CSARPGGWAEAFF. DNA for the CDR3: TGCAGCGCGAGACCAGGGGGCTGGGCTGAAGCTTTCTTT.